This TCR beta chain came from a study of T cell responses to AZD1222 COVID-19 vaccine. This CDR3 has 16 amino acids. CDR1 is SEHNR, CDR2 FQNEAQ, per germline (reference sequence). With 1 base clipped from V and 6 bases from J, the junction kept 8 bases outside the gene matches. Profiling relied on immunoSEQ multiplex PCR, and the TCRdb table lists in-frame clones only, not all of them. The table shows fewer than 150,000 clones, with about nine tenths occurring only once. This clone was observed once. Source: peripheral blood, taken on day 0 of AZD1222 vaccination. The receptor comes from an adult in good health. The chain recombines TRBV7-9 with TRBJ1-1, with TRBD1 matching over 10 bases. Here the CDR3 DNA reads TGTGCCAGCAGCTTAGGGTCCGGGACAGGGGTCGCTGAAGCTTTCTTT. Protein sequence: CASSLGSGTGVAEAFF.